Included here is one TCR beta chain sequence, with context. There is no known antigen for this receptor. No much larger clone exists at a distance of one base, and base qualities are not known. This sample is part of a study of shared clonotypes between healthy human individuals (dated by TCRdb to the early 2020s). Background for the entire study: A few men and a couple of women, aged 18 to 49 years, made up the cohort. Per donor, leukapheresis produced somewhere between about 0.85 and 10 billion PBMCs. To estimate repertoire size and how much clonotype sharing occurs between individuals, the study deeply sequenced the blood TCR repertoires of roughly 5 healthy adults. For each donor, CD4 naive and CD4 memory were each run on three plates, CD8 naive on two plates, and CD8 memory on one plate. Libraries were prepared and TCR repertoires were sequenced by different laboratories using diverse techniques, in order to increase sequencing depth and limit assay-specific biases. What the work shows at the level of the full study, not this receptor alone: Estimated clonotype richness was generally larger for naive than for memory subsets. Incomplete sequencing was indicated by rarefaction of sorted-subset datasets, despite the large sequencing depth. Across a handful of donors, roughly 5% of naive CD4, approximately 3.6% of naive CD8, about 2.3% of memory CD4, and under 0.45% of memory CD8 clonotypes were shared. The small number of donors limited the genetic and exposure-history diversity represented. Pairwise subsampling indicated that sequencing depth was expected to affect the degree of clonotype sharing among donors. Sampling was restricted to blood, and TCR repertoires in tissues likely differ from the TCR repertoires found in blood. Higher generation probabilities were observed for clonotypes shared by all four sorted-subset donors than for non-shared clonotypes.

CDR3 length: 15 amino acids, cysteine to phenylalanine. Only the CDR3 part of the read is kept: 45 bases, read in frame from the first base. V gives up 0 bases and J gives up 5 bases, and the segment between their germline ends measures 11 bases. The germline V gene yields SGHRS for CDR1 and YFSETQ for CDR2. Using the deep immunoSEQ assay, multiplex PCR amplified TCR CDR3 regions from genomic DNA. For each cell subset, the extracted genomic DNA was distributed evenly across all wells of several immunoSEQ 96-well plates, and each plate served as one replicate. For sorted subsets, approximately 210 ng of genomic DNA, equivalent to 25,000 to 30,000 T cell genomes, went into each replicate PCR. Purified libraries were measured with a Qubit 3.0 fluorometer, size-checked on a Bioanalyzer 2100, and measured again with the KAPA Library Quantification kit. Every immunoSEQ 96-well plate was sequenced on a dedicated single-read 150-cycle Illumina NextSeq 550 flow cell. Processing in the source paper ran as follows. Because only junctional sequences without quality scores were contained in the immunoSEQ output, filtering matching that applied to full-length reads could not be performed. To assign V/J genes and CDR3, sequences were annotated using PyIR, a Python wrapper for IgBLAST v1.9, with IMGT germline references. Reads were removed for weak V/J assignments (E-value above 1e-6), missing CDR3, stop codons, out-of-frame junctions, or ambiguous translated residues. V3J clonotypes were defined by identical inferred V gene, J gene, and CDR3 amino acid sequence. To compute the percentage overlap between repertoires, the number of shared unique clonotypes was divided by the size of the smaller repertoire. Repertoire richness was assessed with RTK rarefaction, the Chao1 estimator, and Recon v2.1 estimates of unobserved clonotypes. OLGA was used to compute generation probabilities for all TCRbeta clonotypes that the gDNA method yielded from a handful of donors. Entries here come from immuneACCESS through TCRdb and include only in-frame sequences with V and J called. Some clones fail to appear in such tables; in the studies checked, an unresolved V gene covers under half of the shortfall, and the cause of the remainder is unknown. V, J and clone size reflect that table, while D and trimming were determined from the DNA. Within this sample are a few million clones, with approximately 95% of them counted one time only. The top ten constitute about 0.13% of the sample.

Healthy HIV-negative adults with no recently reported acute infections or vaccinations were included as donors. Every donor was a Caucasian adult residing in Nashville, Tennessee, USA. Magnetic negative selection was used to enrich CD4+ T cells, after which naive cells were positively selected on CD45RA and the negative fraction became the memory subset. After blood collection by leukapheresis, PBMCs were isolated using Ficoll-Histopaque density gradient centrifugation and then cryopreserved in the vapor phase of liquid nitrogen. Purity and quantity of every magnetically sorted T cell population were checked by analytical flow cytometry. Genomic DNA was isolated from every sorted fraction and measured by UV absorbance on a Nanodrop 2000c.

The receptor was isolated from a man between 18 and 29 years old in good health. Sequencing used naive CD4+ T cells sorted from blood. The cell subset or site label here, explained by the study, means: CD45RA+ positively selected. The V gene is TRBV5-1 and the J gene is TRBJ2-2; too little of a D gene remains to name it. The encoded CDR3 is CASSLGAVETGELFF. Here is the DNA: TGCGCCAGCAGCTTGGGGGCGGTGGAAACCGGGGAGCTGTTTTTT.